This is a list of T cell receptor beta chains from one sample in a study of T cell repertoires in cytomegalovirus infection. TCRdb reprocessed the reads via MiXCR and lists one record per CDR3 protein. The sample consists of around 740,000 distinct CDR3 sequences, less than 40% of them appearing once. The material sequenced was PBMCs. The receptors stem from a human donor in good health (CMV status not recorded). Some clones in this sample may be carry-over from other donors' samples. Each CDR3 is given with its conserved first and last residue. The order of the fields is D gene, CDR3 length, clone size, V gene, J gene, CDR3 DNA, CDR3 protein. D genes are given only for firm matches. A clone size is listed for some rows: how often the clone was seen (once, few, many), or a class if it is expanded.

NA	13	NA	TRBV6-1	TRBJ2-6	TGTGCCACCTCAGGGGCCGGGGCCAACGTCCTGACTTTC	CATSGAGANVLTF
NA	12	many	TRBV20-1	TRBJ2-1	TGCAGTGCTAGGGTCTACTACAATGAGCAGTTCTTC	CSARVYYNEQFF
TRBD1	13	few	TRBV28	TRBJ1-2	TGTGCCATCCATCCGGGACAGGGGAGTGGCTACACCTTC	CAIHPGQGSGYTF
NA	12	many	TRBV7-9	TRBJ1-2	TGTGCCAGCAGCCGGTTCGGAGGTGGCTACACCTTC	CASSRFGGGYTF
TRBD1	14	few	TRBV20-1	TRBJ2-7	TGCAGTGCTAGATTCGGGACAGGGGCATACGAGCAGTACTTC	CSARFGTGAYEQYF
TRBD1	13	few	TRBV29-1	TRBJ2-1	TGCAGCGTTGGACAGGGGAGGTACAATGAGCAGTTCTTC	CSVGQGRYNEQFF
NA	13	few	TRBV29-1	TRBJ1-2	TGCAGCGCTACTACAGGCTTTGGCTATGGCTACACCTTC	CSATTGFGYGYTF
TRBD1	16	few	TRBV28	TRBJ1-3	TGTGCCAGCAGCAAACCGGGACAGGGGTTTTTGCACACCATATATTTT	CASSKPGQGFLHTIYF
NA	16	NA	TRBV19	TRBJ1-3	TGTGCCAGTAGTGCCCGGACAGATTTCTCTGGAAACACCATATATTTT	CASSARTDFSGNTIYF
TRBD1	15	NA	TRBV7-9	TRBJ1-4	TGTTCCAGCAGGGAAACAGGGGGAATTGGCGAAAAACTTTTTTTT	CSSRETGGIGEKLFF
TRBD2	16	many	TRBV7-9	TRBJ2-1	TGTGCCAGCAGCCCTAGGACTAGCGGGAGGCAAAATGAGCAGTTCTTC	CASSPRTSGRQNEQFF
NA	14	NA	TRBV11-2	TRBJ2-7	TGTGCCAGCAGCTTAGACCCCTTACTGGGGGAGCAGTACTTC	CASSLDPLLGEQYF
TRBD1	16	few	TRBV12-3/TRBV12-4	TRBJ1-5	TGTGCCAGCAGTGCACAGGGGACGAGTGGGCATCAGCCCCAGCATTTT	CASSAQGTSGHQPQHF
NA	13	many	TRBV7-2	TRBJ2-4	TGTGCCAGCAGCGCCTTCACCAAAAACATTCAGTACTTC	CASSAFTKNIQYF
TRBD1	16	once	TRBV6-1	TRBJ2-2	TGTGCCAGCAGTTACCTGGCAGGGGGCGAGTCCGGGGAGCTGTTTTTT	CASSYLAGGESGELFF
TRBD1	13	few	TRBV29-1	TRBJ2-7	TGCAGCGTGCTCGGGACAGGGGCCTACGAGCAGTACTTC	CSVLGTGAYEQYF
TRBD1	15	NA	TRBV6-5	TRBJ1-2	TGTGCCAGCAGCGACGAAGGGACAGGGGGTAATGGCTACACCTTC	CASSDEGTGGNGYTF
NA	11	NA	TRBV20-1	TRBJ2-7	TGCAGTTCGACGAAGAATAAAGAGCAGTACTTC	CSSTKNKEQYF
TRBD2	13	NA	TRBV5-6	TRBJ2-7	TGTGCCAGCAGCTTCGGACTAGCGCCCGAGCAGTACTTC	CASSFGLAPEQYF
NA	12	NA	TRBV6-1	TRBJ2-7	TGTGCCAGCAGTGGGACGGCCTACGAGAGGTACTTC	CASSGTAYERYF
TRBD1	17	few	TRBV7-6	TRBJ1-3	TGTGCCAGCAGTGGGGGGGACAGGGGGCTCTCTGGAAACACCATATATTTT	CASSGGDRGLSGNTIYF
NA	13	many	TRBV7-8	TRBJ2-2	TGTGCCAGCAGCTTAGCAGGCACCGGGGAGCTGTTTTTT	CASSLAGTGELFF
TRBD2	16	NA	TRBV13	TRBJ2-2	TGTGCCAGCAGCTTACCCAGCGGGAGGGACAACGGGGAGCTGTTTTTT	CASSLPSGRDNGELFF
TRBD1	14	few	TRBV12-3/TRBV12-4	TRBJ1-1	TGTGCCAGCAGTTCGACAGGGCGAGGCTCTGAAGCTTTCTTT	CASSSTGRGSEAFF
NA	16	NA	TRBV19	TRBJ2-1	TGTGCCAGTAGTATGGGAGTTCTTACCACCTACAATGAGCAGTTCTTC	CASSMGVLTTYNEQFF
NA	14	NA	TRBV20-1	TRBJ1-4	TGCAGTGCTAGAGACGGGGGAGGTAATGAAAAACTGTTTTTT	CSARDGGGNEKLFF
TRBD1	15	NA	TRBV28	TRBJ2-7	TGTGCCAGCAGTTTCGGACAGGTTGGTACCTACGAGCAGTACTTC	CASSFGQVGTYEQYF
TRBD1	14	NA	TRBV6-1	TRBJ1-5	TGTGCCAGCAATAGGGACAGGGAGGGTCAGCCCCAGCATTTT	CASNRDREGQPQHF
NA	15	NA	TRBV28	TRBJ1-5	TGTGCCAGCAGTTACGTTGCACTGGGGAAACATCCCCAGCATTTT	CASSYVALGKHPQHF
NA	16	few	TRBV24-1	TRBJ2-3	TGTGCCACCAGTGATCCTAACACAGGTTTGGCAGATACGCAGTATTTT	CATSDPNTGLADTQYF
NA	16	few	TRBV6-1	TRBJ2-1	TGTGCCAGCAGTGAAGCGAGGGATTTCCCCGCGAATGAGCAGTTCTTC	CASSEARDFPANEQFF
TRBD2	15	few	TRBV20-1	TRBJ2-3	TGCAGTGCTAGAGACAGGACTAGCGCACAAGATACGCAGTATTTT	CSARDRTSAQDTQYF
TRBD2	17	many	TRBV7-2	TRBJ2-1	TGTGCCAGCAGCTTTACCGCGGGGGGGAGGACCTACAATGAGCAGTTCTTC	CASSFTAGGRTYNEQFF
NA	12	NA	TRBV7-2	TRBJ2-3	TGTGCCAGCAGCTCACGACTTGTCCTTCCGTATTTT	CASSSRLVLPYF
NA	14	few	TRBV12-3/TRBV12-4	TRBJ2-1	TGTGCCAGCAGTCCTGACACAGGGTTCCATGAGCAGTTCTTC	CASSPDTGFHEQFF
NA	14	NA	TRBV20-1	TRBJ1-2	TGCAGTGCTAGAGATCGGGCGGGGTCGAGGGGCTACACCTTC	CSARDRAGSRGYTF
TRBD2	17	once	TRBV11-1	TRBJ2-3	TGTGCCAGCAGCGCCTGGACTCGCGGGAGCGTGACAGATACGCAGTATTTT	CASSAWTRGSVTDTQYF
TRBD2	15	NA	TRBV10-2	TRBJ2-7	TGCGCCAGCAGACTCGGGACTAGCCCTATCGACGAGCAGTACTTC	CASRLGTSPIDEQYF
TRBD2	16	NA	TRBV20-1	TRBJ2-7	TGCAGTGCTAGAGCGGGTCGGGCGGGAGCGTCCTACGAGCAGTACTTC	CSARAGRAGASYEQYF
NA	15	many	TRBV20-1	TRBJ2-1	TGCAGTGCTGGGCTGGCTCCCAGCTCCTACAATGAGCAGTTCTTC	CSAGLAPSSYNEQFF
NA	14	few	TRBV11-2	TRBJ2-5	TGTGCCAGCAGCCTCCCTGGTGGAGGAGAGACCCAGTACTTC	CASSLPGGGETQYF
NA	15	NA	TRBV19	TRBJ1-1	TGTGCCAGTAGTAACCCGACGAGGCGGAACACTGAAGCTTTCTTT	CASSNPTRRNTEAFF
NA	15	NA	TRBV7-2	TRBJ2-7	TGTGCCAGCAGCTTAGAGATTTCCAGGGCTTACGAGCAGTACTTC	CASSLEISRAYEQYF
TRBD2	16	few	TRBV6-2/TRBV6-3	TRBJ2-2	TGTGCCAGCAGTTACGCGACTAGCGGGAACACCGGGGAGCTGTTTTTT	CASSYATSGNTGELFF
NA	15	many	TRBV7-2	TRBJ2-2	TGTGCCAGCAGCGTAACAGGGCCGAACACCGGGGAGCTGTTTTTT	CASSVTGPNTGELFF